What follows are 28 T cell receptor beta chains derived from one specimen sequenced in a study of beta chain features in type 1 diabetes. Reverse transcription of all isolated RNA meant that expressed TCRB transcripts were sequenced. Libraries were prepared by immunoSEQ multiplex PCR; TCRdb keeps only in-frame clonotypes and omits some of them. In the table there are some 230,000 clones, over 9.5% of which are singletons. Sequences were obtained from naive CD4+ T cells from blood. Receptors originate from a young woman in good health.

A few counts support this clone. This rearrangement joins TRBV6-1 to TRBJ1-5, with a tentative D call TRBD1 (6 bases). The CDR3 is 13 amino acids. Germline-derived CDR1 and CDR2 are MNHNS and SASEGT. Deletions cut 6 bases from V and 5 bases from J, with 11 bases between. CDR3 amino acids: CASRRTDDQPQHF. Written as DNA, the CDR3 is TGTGCCAGCAGAAGGACAGATGATCAGCCCCAGCATTTT.

The genes are TRBV27 and TRBJ2-7, with D possibly matching TRBD2 (6 bases). Germline V gene sequence: CDR1 MNHEY, CDR2 SMNVEV (reference sequence). V dropped 4 bases and J dropped 5 bases, with 18 bases sitting between them. This CDR3 comprises 15 residues. Here the CDR3 reads CASSSELARVDEQYF. The CDR3 coding sequence is TGTGCCAGCAGTTCGGAACTAGCCAGGGTCGACGAGCAGTACTTC.

This rearrangement joins TRBV6-6 to TRBJ2-1; 12 bases are shared with TRBD2. Germline values: CDR1 MNHNY, CDR2 SVGAGI (reference sequence). V dropped 6 bases and J dropped 0; count of bases not matched to a gene: 3. This CDR3 region has 16 residues. The CDR3 region is CASRSTSGSSYNEQFF. In nucleotides, the CDR3 is TGTGCCAGCAGGTCGACTAGCGGGAGCTCCTACAATGAGCAGTTCTTC.

This clone was counted only a few times. V is TRBV5-1 and J is TRBJ1-3, with 7 nucleotides matching TRBD1. The CDR3 spans 15 residues. Germline trimming cut 4 bases from V and 1 base from J; bases unmatched to any gene: 5. Germline CDR1 SGHRS, CDR2 YFSETQ. The CDR3 region is CASSSTGDSGNTIYF. Written as DNA, the CDR3 is TGCGCCAGCAGCAGCACAGGGGATTCTGGAAACACCATATATTTT.

The sample holds a few counts of this clone. The chain combines TRBV6-1 with TRBJ1-5, with TRBD1 matching over 7 bases. This CDR3 spans 14 amino acids. Looked up from germline, CDR1 is MNHNS and CDR2 is SASEGT. The V segment lost 8 bases and the J segment 0 bases; nucleotides outside the gene matches: 4. The CDR3 nucleotides read TGTGCCAGCGCGGGACAGCCTAGCAATCAGCCCCAGCATTTT. It is translated as CASAGQPSNQPQHF.

J is TRBJ2-7 and V is TRBV19, with 11 bases fitting TRBD2. Germline CDR1 LNHDA, CDR2 SQIVND (reference sequence). There are 14 residues in the CDR3. The junction had 2 bases not matched to a gene; V was cut back by 5 bases and J by 2 bases. As DNA, the CDR3 is TGTGCCAGTAGTGCACTAGCGGGAGCCTACGAGCAGTACTTC. Protein: CASSALAGAYEQYF.

This clone showed up just a few times. The CDR3 protein is CSVAGSLPPYEQYF. The CDR3 nucleotides read TGCAGCGTCGCTGGGAGCCTACCTCCCTACGAGCAGTACTTC. The chain recombines TRBV29-1 with TRBJ2-7; a weak D match, TRBD2 (5 bases). Germline lookup yields CDR1 SQVTM and CDR2 ANQGSEA. The V and J ends lost 6 bases and 2 bases respectively, with 17 bases between them. The CDR3 consists of 14 residues.

This clone was observed a few times. The chain recombines TRBV19 with TRBJ2-1; possibly TRBD1 for D (5 bases). The CDR3 contains 16 residues. Between the trimmed V and J ends, which lost 5 bases and 7 bases, there was a span of 21 bases. CDR1 is LNHDA, CDR2 SQIVND, per germline (reference sequence). CDR3 residues: CASSPNPFSGLNEQFF. DNA of the CDR3: TGTGCCAGTAGTCCCAACCCTTTTTCAGGGCTGAATGAGCAGTTCTTC.

This clone was seen more than once but under ten times. The chain is built from TRBV9 and TRBJ2-7; 9 bases match TRBD1. The CDR3 spans 18 residues. Germline CDR1 SGDLS, CDR2 YYNGEE. With V trimmed by 3 bases and J by 5 bases, 18 bases remained unmatched. CDR3 bases: TGTGCCAGCAGCGCCTTCCCAGCTGGGGGACAGGGTGTAAACGAGCAGTACTTC. The encoded protein is CASSAFPAGGQGVNEQYF.

The chain links TRBV5-1 to TRBJ2-3, with TRBD1 as a possible D gene (6 bases). Germline loops: CDR1 SGHRS, CDR2 YFSETQ. V gave up 4 bases and J gave up 2 bases, with 11 bases separating them. The CDR3 covers 14 residues. CDR3 coding DNA: TGCGCCAGCAGCCTTACAGGGCCCACAGATACGCAGTATTTT. As protein: CASSLTGPTDTQYF.

As DNA, the CDR3 is TGTGCCAGCACCCACGAAGGGGCTAGCGGGGACAATGAGCAGTTCTTC. As protein: CASTHEGASGDNEQFF. The rearrangement links TRBV5-8 to TRBJ2-1, with 9 bases fitting TRBD2. The J segment lost 5 bases and the V segment lost 6 bases, leaving 12 bases of the junction unmatched. Germline loops: CDR1 SGHTS, CDR2 YDEGEE. The CDR3 loop spans 16 amino acids.

The chain couples TRBV6-1 to TRBJ1-2; the match to TRBD1 covers 8 bases. V shed 5 bases and J 1 base; nucleotides not matched to a gene: 6. The length of the CDR3 is 15 residues. From germline, CDR1 is MNHNS and CDR2 SASEGT. CDR3 DNA sequence: TGTGCCAGCAGTCCAGGGGGCGTAGATAACTATGGCTACACCTTC. Amino acid sequence: CASSPGGVDNYGYTF.

There are a few counts of this clone. V usage is TRBV19 and J usage is TRBJ1-1; D is possibly TRBD1 (5 bases). This CDR3 is built from 15 residues. Germline V gives CDR1 LNHDA, CDR2 SQIVND (reference sequence). The ends were cut back, 5 bases at V and 5 bases at J, with 18 bases in the middle. The CDR3 nucleotides read TGTGCCAGTAGTCCCCCGGGGGGACTCGGAACTGAAGCTTTCTTT. Protein sequence: CASSPPGGLGTEAFF. Full variable domain (rest looked up from reference TRBV19 and TRBJ1-1): DGGITQSPKYLFRKEGQNVTLSCEQNLNHDAMYWYRQDPGQGLRLIYYSQIVNDFQKGDIAEGYSVSREKKESFPLTVTSAQKNPTAFYLCASSPPGGLGTEAFFGQGTRLTVV.

V usage is TRBV30 and J usage is TRBJ1-6; D is ambiguous. The length of the CDR3 is 11 residues. Trimming left V 3 bases short and J 12 bases short, with 9 bases between. Per germline, CDR1 GTSNPN and CDR2 SVGIG (reference sequence). The CDR3 DNA sequence: TGTGCCTGGAGCCCGGGTGGACCCCTCCACTTT. It specifies CAWSPGGPLHF.

The V gene is TRBV4-1, the J gene TRBJ2-1; 11 bases align to TRBD2. The CDR3 spans 15 residues. Germline CDR1 and CDR2: MGHRA and YSYEKL. With 1 base clipped from V and 6 bases from J, the junction kept 2 bases outside the gene matches. CDR3 sequence (DNA): TGCGCCAGCAGCCAAGCCCTAGCGGGGGGCAATGAGCAGTTCTTC. Its protein is CASSQALAGGNEQFF.

This clone has only a few counts. The chain is built from TRBV6-1 and TRBJ1-3; unclear D gene. This CDR3 contains 14 residues. CDR1 and CDR2 (germline): MNHNS, SASEGT. Trimming left V 2 bases short and J 0 bases short, with 5 bases between. The CDR3: CASSERSSGNTIYF. The CDR3 DNA reads TGTGCCAGCAGTGAACGCAGCTCTGGAAACACCATATATTTT.

This clone was recorded a few times. The chain combines TRBV5-1 with TRBJ1-2; possibly TRBD1 for D (6 bases). The CDR3 loop spans 15 amino acids. The germline V and J ends were trimmed by 2 bases and 2 bases, with 13 bases remaining between them. Germline V gene sequence: CDR1 SGHRS, CDR2 YFSETQ. DNA of the CDR3: TGCGCCAGCAGCTTCGGCAGGGGCGTGAACTATGGCTACACCTTC. Its translation: CASSFGRGVNYGYTF.

This clone was seen more than once but under ten times. V gene TRBV27 combines with J gene TRBJ2-1; TRBD1 matches at 9 bases. Unmatched junction bases numbered 8, after V lost 0 bases and J lost 8 bases. The CDR3 contains 16 residues. Germline assignment: CDR1 MNHEY and CDR2 SMNVEV (reference sequence). DNA of the CDR3: TGTGCCAGCAGTTTATCGAGACAGGGGGGTAGGGATGAGCAGTTCTTC. Translation gives CASSLSRQGGRDEQFF.

This clone occurred a few times. The chain joins TRBV7-2 to TRBJ2-7; 9 bases map to TRBD1. V was clipped by 9 bases and J by 4 bases; unmatched bases: 7. This CDR3 comprises 13 residues. Per germline, CDR1 SGHTA and CDR2 FQGNSA. The CDR3 spells CASAGTGSYEQYF. The CDR3 DNA is TGTGCCAGTGCCGGGACAGGGTCTTACGAGCAGTACTTC.

This clone was seen a handful of times. This chain joins TRBV10-3 and TRBJ2-4; D possibly corresponds to TRBD2 (5 bases). The CDR3 is 17 amino acids. Trimming cost V 0 bases and J 0 bases, with 12 bases left between them. The germline V gene encodes CDR1 ENHRY and CDR2 SYGVKD. The DNA for the CDR3 is TGTGCCATCAGTGAGTCAATACGGACTTTAGCCAAAAACATTCAGTACTTC. Translated, it gives CAISESIRTLAKNIQYF.

The rearrangement links TRBV7-3 to TRBJ2-1, with 8 bases fitting TRBD1. The CDR3 sequence is 15 residues long. The junction had 3 bases not matched to a gene; V was cut back by 5 bases and J by 0 bases. The germline CDR1 and CDR2 sequences are SGHTA and FQGTGA. This CDR3 reads CASSDTGGSYNEQFF. CDR3 coding DNA: TGTGCCAGCAGCGATACAGGGGGCTCCTACAATGAGCAGTTCTTC.

This clone was seen a handful of times. The chain joins TRBV7-9 to TRBJ1-1; 7 nucleotides line up with TRBD1. The CDR3 runs 13 residues. Looked up from germline, CDR1 is SEHNR and CDR2 is FQNEAQ (reference sequence). V was pared by 7 bases and J by 5 bases, with 7 bases of the junction left unmatched. CDR3 protein: CASNQGVGTEAFF. In nucleotides, the CDR3 is TGTGCCAGCAACCAGGGGGTAGGTACTGAAGCTTTCTTT.

The chain has TRBV9 and TRBJ2-4; D gene ambiguous. Trimming removed 0 bases from V and 9 bases from J, with 10 bases in between. CDR1 and CDR2 (germline): SGDLS, YYNGEE. The CDR3 consists of 13 residues. CDR3 protein: CASSVASGGIQYF. CDR3 nucleotides: TGTGCCAGCAGCGTAGCGTCTGGCGGCATTCAGTACTTC.

The table lists this clone with a few counts. The chain is built from TRBV30 and TRBJ1-2; D is possibly TRBD1 (5 bases). Between the trimmed V and J ends, which lost 0 bases and 4 bases, there was a span of 9 bases. The CDR3 has 13 amino acids. Germline V gene data show CDR1 as GTSNPN and CDR2 as SVGIG (reference sequence). CDR3 loop: CAWSVGRAYGYTF. For the CDR3, the DNA is TGTGCCTGGAGTGTGGGCAGGGCCTATGGCTACACCTTC. Using reference TRBV30 and TRBJ1-2 for the parts outside the CDR3, the full variable domain is SQTIHQWPATLVQPVGSPLSLECTVEGTSNPNLYWYRQAAGRGLQLLFYSVGIGQISSEVPQNLSASRPQDRQFILSSKKLLLSDSGFYLCAWSVGRAYGYTFGSGTRLTVV.

In its sample, this clone was seen many times. The chain carries TRBV4-1 and TRBJ2-3; TRBD2 might be the D (6 bases). Germline values: CDR1 MGHRA, CDR2 YSYEKL. This CDR3 comprises 15 residues. Between the trimmed V and J ends, which lost 4 bases and 2 bases, there was a span of 13 bases. The CDR3 sequence: CASSLLAGTTDTQYF. CDR3 in DNA: TGCGCCAGCAGCCTCCTCGCGGGGACCACAGATACGCAGTATTTT.

In this sample, this clone turned up many times. The chain couples TRBV29-1 to TRBJ1-2; 8 bases agree with TRBD1. Losses at the gene ends were 5 bases for V and 2 bases for J; bases not matched to a gene: 7. This CDR3 contains 14 residues. Germline lookup yields CDR1 SQVTM and CDR2 ANQGSEA. The CDR3 here is CSVKAGQANYGYTF. For the CDR3, the DNA is TGCAGCGTTAAGGCGGGACAGGCGAACTATGGCTACACCTTC.

The chain couples TRBV5-5 to TRBJ1-5; 8 nucleotides line up with TRBD1. Germline V gives CDR1 SGHKS, CDR2 YYEKEE (reference sequence). V lost 3 bases, J lost 7 bases, and 6 bases stayed unmatched. The CDR3 length is 14 residues. The CDR3 bases are TGTGCCAGCAGCTCGACAGGGGTCGGGCAGCCCCAGCATTTT. This sequence encodes CASSSTGVGQPQHF. The full variable domain, with the rest looked up from reference TRBV5-5 and TRBJ1-5, is DAGVTQSPTHLIKTRGQQVTLRCSPISGHKSVSWYQQVLGQGPQFIFQYYEKEERGRGNFPDRFSARQFPNYSSELNVNALLLGDSALYLCASSSTGVGQPQHFGDGTRLSIL.

The chain carries TRBV29-1 and TRBJ2-1, with 10 bases identical to TRBD1. Unmatched junction bases numbered 15, after V lost 7 bases and J lost 0 bases. CDR1 and CDR2 from the germline V gene are SQVTM and ANQGSEA. The CDR3 totals 18 residues. The CDR3 loop reads CSAMTRDRGRSSYNEQFF. CDR3 DNA: TGCAGCGCCATGACTCGGGACAGGGGACGGAGCTCCTACAATGAGCAGTTCTTC.